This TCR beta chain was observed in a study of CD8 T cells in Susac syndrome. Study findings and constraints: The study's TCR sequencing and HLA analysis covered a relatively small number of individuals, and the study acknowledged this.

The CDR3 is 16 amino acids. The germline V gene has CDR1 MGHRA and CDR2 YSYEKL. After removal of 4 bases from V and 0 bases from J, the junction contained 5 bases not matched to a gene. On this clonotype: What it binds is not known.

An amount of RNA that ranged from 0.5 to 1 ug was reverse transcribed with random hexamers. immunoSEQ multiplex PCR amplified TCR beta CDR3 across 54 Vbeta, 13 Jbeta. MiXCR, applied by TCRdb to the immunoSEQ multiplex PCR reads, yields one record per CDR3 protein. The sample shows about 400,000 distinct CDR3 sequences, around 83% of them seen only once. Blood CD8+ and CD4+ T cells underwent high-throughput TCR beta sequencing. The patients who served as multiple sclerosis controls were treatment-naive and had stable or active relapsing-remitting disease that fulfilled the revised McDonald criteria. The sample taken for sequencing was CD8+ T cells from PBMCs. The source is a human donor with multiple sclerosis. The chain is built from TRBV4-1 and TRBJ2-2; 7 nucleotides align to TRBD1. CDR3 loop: CASSPKTGPNTGELFF. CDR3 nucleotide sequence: TGCGCCAGCAGCCCAAAGACAGGGCCGAACACCGGGGAGCTGTTTTTT.